Listed below are T cell receptor beta chains from one sample, sequenced in a study of OX40 agonist ivuxolimab in advanced cancers. Data came from immunoSEQ multiplex PCR; TCRdb stores just in-frame clones and leaves some out. The data contain tens of thousands of clones, 75% to 90% of them singletons. Sequencing used CD4+ or CD8+ T cells sorted from blood, obtained in a trial of the OX40 agonist ivuxolimab. These receptors were collected from an adult with an advanced solid tumor such as melanoma, head and neck, liver or kidney cancer. Both conserved end residues are part of each CDR3. A D gene is named only where the DNA matches it firmly. A row's size may be missing; if present it is once, few, many or a size class.

d_call	v_call	cdr3_length	j_call	clone_size	cdr3_nt	cdr3_aa
TRBD2	TRBV19	15	TRBJ2-2	-	TGTGCCAGTAGTATTAGCGGGACGAACACCGGGGAGCTGTTTTTT	CASSISGTNTGELFF
TRBD2	TRBV28	15	TRBJ2-1	few	TGTGCCAGCAGTCCCGGGAGGAGCGGGAGCGATGAGCAGTTCTTC	CASSPGRSGSDEQFF
-	TRBV19	14	TRBJ2-7	-	TGTGCCAGTAGTGTGGCAGCTTACTCCTACGAGCAGTACTTC	CASSVAAYSYEQYF
TRBD2	TRBV15	18	TRBJ2-7	-	TGTGCCACCAGCACCGAAGAGATGGCTAGCGGGAGCTCCTACGAGCAGTACTTC	CATSTEEMASGSSYEQYF
-	TRBV7-9	14	TRBJ1-4	-	TGTGCCAGCAGCTCGACAGGAGGGTCTGAAAAACTGTTTTTT	CASSSTGGSEKLFF
-	TRBV5-8	12	TRBJ2-2	-	TGTGCCAGCAGCTGGAGGGTCGGGGAGCTGTTTTTT	CASSWRVGELFF
TRBD2	TRBV6-5	14	TRBJ2-1	-	TGTGCCAGCAGTGATAGCGGGAGGTCCAATGAGCAGTTCTTC	CASSDSGRSNEQFF
TRBD2	TRBV6-1	17	TRBJ2-7	-	TGTGCCAGCAGTGCGTTAGCCCCCACTAGCGGTATCTACGAGCAGTACTTC	CASSALAPTSGIYEQYF
-	TRBV7-2	12	TRBJ2-7	few	TGTGCCAGCAGCTTAGGCGTAAACGAGCAGTACTTC	CASSLGVNEQYF
-	TRBV4-3	15	TRBJ2-7	-	TGCGCCAGCAGCCCCTTGGCTAGCGTAACCTACGAGCAGTACTTC	CASSPLASVTYEQYF
-	TRBV19	11	TRBJ1-1	-	TGTGCCAGTAGTATTCAGCTTGAAGCTTTCTTT	CASSIQLEAFF
-	TRBV5-1	14	TRBJ2-7	-	TGCGCCAGCAGTCCCGGGATTGGGGCTTACGAGCAGTACTTC	CASSPGIGAYEQYF
TRBD1	TRBV5-1	14	TRBJ2-1	-	TGCGCCAGCAGCTTGGAGACAGGGGGCAATGAGCAGTTCTTC	CASSLETGGNEQFF
-	TRBV9	14	TRBJ2-3	once	TGTGCCAGCAGCGCGGGGACTTCAACGGATACGCAGTATTTT	CASSAGTSTDTQYF
TRBD2	TRBV7-9	15	TRBJ2-1	-	TGTGCCAGCAGCCCAGCGGGAGCAGCCTACAATGAGCAGTTCTTC	CASSPAGAAYNEQFF
-	TRBV19	17	TRBJ2-2	-	TGTGCCAGTATTGCTCGAGGGCGGACCACGAACACCGGGGAGCTGTTTTTT	CASIARGRTTNTGELFF
-	TRBV19	14	TRBJ1-1	-	TGTGCCAGTAGCTTACAGGGTGGGAGAACTGAAGCTTTCTTT	CASSLQGGRTEAFF
TRBD1	TRBV18	13	TRBJ2-7	-	TGTGCCAGCTCCGGGACAGGGGATTACGAGCAGTACTTC	CASSGTGDYEQYF
-	TRBV5-1	11	TRBJ2-1	-	TGCGCCAGCAGCTTCCGCAATGAGCAGTTCTTC	CASSFRNEQFF
-	TRBV7-6	18	TRBJ2-7	-	TGTGCCAGCAGCCTTATCGGTGGGTTCGACAGCCGAACCGGCGAGCAGTACTTC	CASSLIGGFDSRTGEQYF
-	TRBV28	14	TRBJ2-7	-	TGTGCCAGCAGTTTCGGGTCGGGGTCCTACGAGCAGTACTTC	CASSFGSGSYEQYF
TRBD2	TRBV27	15	TRBJ2-3	-	TGTGCCAGCAGTTCAGTAGCGGGAGTGGCAGATACGCAGTATTTT	CASSSVAGVADTQYF
-	TRBV2	15	TRBJ2-2	-	TGTGCCAGCAGTGAGGCTAGAAGATTAACCGGGGAGCTGTTTTTT	CASSEARRLTGELFF
-	TRBV19	15	TRBJ2-1	once	TGTGCCAGTAGTATGGGGGTCAGCTCCTACAATGAGCAGTTCTTC	CASSMGVSSYNEQFF